This T cell receptor beta chain was identified in a study of T cell repertoires in cytomegalovirus infection. TCRdb re-derived calls from the reads in MiXCR, one entry per CDR3 protein. The top ten clones hold 12% of a sample with around 330,000 distinct CDR3 sequences, 17% of them seen once. This clonotype has more than one count but fewer than ten. Antigen: not known. Per germline, CDR1 MNHEY and CDR2 SVGEGT. V gave up 6 bases and J gave up 5 bases, with 7 bases separating them. The CDR3 has 11 residues. Study-level results: Cumulative frequency (of public TCR beta family members) identified carriers of CMV plus the relevant HLA.

The chain carries TRBV6-2 or TRBV6-3 and TRBJ1-1; D not resolved. This TCR derives from a human donor in good health (CMV status not recorded). Some clones in this sample may be carry-over from other donors' samples. The sample taken for sequencing was PBMCs. Here the CDR3 reads CASRERTEAFF. In DNA, the CDR3 is TGTGCCAGCAGGGAGCGGACTGAAGCTTTCTTT.